The 27 T cell receptor beta chains reported below all come from one sample, sequenced in a study of CD8 T cells in cerebrospinal fluid in Alzheimer's disease. With the 10x single-cell sequencing reads reprocessed, TCRdb shows one record per CDR3 protein and no DNA. Recorded for this sample: under 2,000 distinct CDR3 sequences. Sequenced input: cerebrospinal fluid. Every receptor here comes from a human donor with mild cognitive impairment.

Considering frequency, this clonotype is medium-sized. The rearrangement joins TRBV6-6 to TRBJ2-3; TCRdb indicates TRBD1, and absent DNA this call remains unverified. The CDR3 contains 14 residues. Germline assignment: CDR1 MNHNY and CDR2 SVGAGI (reference sequence). The CDR3: CASCGTASTDTQYF.

V and J are TRBV14 and TRBJ1-1; TCRdb's D gene call, TRBD1, goes unchecked for lack of DNA. The germline gives CDR1 SGHDN, CDR2 FVKESK. The CDR3 is 16 amino acids. The CDR3 spells CASSPNAGTVYTEAFF.

This clonotype is identified as large from frequency. J is TRBJ1-2 and V is TRBV4-2; TCRdb lists TRBD1, though no DNA is available to test this call. Looked up from germline, CDR1 is LGHNA and CDR2 is YNFKEQ. The CDR3 runs to 16 residues. CDR3 loop: CASSQDLEGVSYGYTF.

This clonotype is classed as medium-sized by frequency. The rearrangement links TRBV28 to TRBJ2-3; TCRdb designates TRBD1, a call that cannot be tested without DNA. Germline CDR1 is MDHEN and CDR2 is SYDVKM. This CDR3 is 13 amino acids long. The CDR3 sequence: CASSLSPGNTQYF.

V usage is TRBV20-1 and J usage is TRBJ2-5; TCRdb calls TRBD1, which cannot be checked without DNA. The CDR3 contains 18 residues. Germline V gene lookup returns CDR1 DFQATT and CDR2 SNEGSKA (reference sequence). The CDR3 is CSAHPTRQAIRDQETQYF.

Measured by frequency, this clonotype is medium-sized. This chain connects TRBV2 to TRBJ2-4; the TCRdb call, TRBD2, lacks DNA for checking. This CDR3 spans 19 amino acids. Germline-derived CDR1 and CDR2 are SNHLY and FYNNEI. This CDR3 reads CASRRTGLAGGVPKNIQYF.

Frequency places this clonotype as medium-sized. The V call is TRBV6-6, the J call TRBJ2-7; absent DNA, TCRdb's TRBD1 call cannot be checked. The length of the CDR3 is 16 residues. Germline lookup yields CDR1 MNHNY and CDR2 SVGAGI (reference sequence). CDR3 amino acids: CASSYPQGTGTYEQYF.

This clonotype is deemed medium-sized by its frequency. This chain links TRBV21-1 with TRBJ2-3. TRBV21-1 is termed a pseudogene. There are 11 residues in the CDR3. CDR3 loop: CASSYGDTQYF.

This clonotype is called medium-sized based on its frequency. V and J are TRBV28 and TRBJ2-1; TCRdb lists TRBD1, though no DNA is available to test this call. CDR3 size: 16 residues. CDR1 and CDR2 (germline): MDHEN, SYDVKM. The CDR3 reads CASSLGGSVEGDEQFF.

Judged by frequency, this clonotype is large. This chain links TRBV7-2 with TRBJ1-4; as DNA is missing, the TRBD1 call by TCRdb cannot be tested. Germline V lookup: CDR1 SGHTA, CDR2 FQGNSA. The CDR3 has 14 amino acids. The CDR3 loop is CASSHGTENEKLFF.

This clonotype is classed as medium-sized by frequency. The genes are TRBV19 and TRBJ2-1; TCRdb's assignment of TRBD1 cannot be checked, as there is no DNA. Germline V gene sequence: CDR1 LNHDA, CDR2 SQIVND (reference sequence). The CDR3 is 17 residues long. The CDR3 spells CASSILSGPSSYNEQFF.

This clonotype ranks as medium-sized in terms of frequency. The chain has TRBV19 and TRBJ1-2; TCRdb reports TRBD1, a call that lacks DNA to check it against. Germline V gene sequence: CDR1 LNHDA, CDR2 SQIVND (reference sequence). This CDR3 comprises 13 residues. CDR3 protein: CASSISGYYGYTF.

The chain joins TRBV20-1 to TRBJ2-3. This CDR3 contains 11 residues. The germline V gene has CDR1 DFQATT and CDR2 SNEGSKA (reference sequence). CDR3 sequence: CSATHGDTQYF.

This clonotype is labeled large based on frequency. The chain's CDR3 is CASSYLRGGDTQYF. This chain joins TRBV5-1 and TRBJ2-3; the TCRdb call, TRBD2, lacks DNA for checking. The CDR3 is 14 residues long. Germline CDR1 and CDR2: SGHRS and YFSETQ. The full variable domain, completed using reference TRBV5-1 and TRBJ2-3, is KAGVTQTPRYLIKTRGQQVTLSCSPISGHRSVSWYQQTPGQGLQFLFEYFSETQRNKGNFPGRFSGRQFSNSRSEMNVSTLELGDSALYLCASSYLRGGDTQYFGPGTRLTVL.

Its frequency marks this clonotype as medium-sized. V is TRBV18 and J is TRBJ2-7; TCRdb returns TRBD2, unconfirmable since there is no DNA. The CDR3 has 14 residues. Germline V CDR1 and CDR2: KGHSH, LQKENI. CDR3: CASSLGTSSYEQYF.

The chain carries TRBV5-1 and TRBJ2-2; TCRdb designates TRBD1, a call that cannot be tested without DNA. The CDR3 has 16 amino acids. Per germline, CDR1 SGHRS and CDR2 YFSETQ. Here the CDR3 reads CASSLLTGPDTGELFF.

Frequency places this clonotype as large. The chain couples TRBV20-1 to TRBJ2-4. The CDR3 consists of 13 residues. Germline V gene sequence: CDR1 DFQATT, CDR2 SNEGSKA (reference sequence). The CDR3 loop is CSAEGQPKNIQYF.

The rearrangement joins TRBV9 to TRBJ2-7; absent DNA, TCRdb's TRBD2 call cannot be checked. Germline assignment: CDR1 SGDLS and CDR2 YYNGEE. This CDR3 has 15 residues. The CDR3 loop is CASSHSGLQPDEQYF. Full variable domain (rest looked up from reference TRBV9 and TRBJ2-7): DSGVTQTPKHLITATGQRVTLRCSPRSGDLSVYWYQQSLDQGLQFLIQYYNGEERAKGNILERFSAQQFPDLHSELNLSSLELGDSALYFCASSHSGLQPDEQYFGPGTRLTVT.

This clonotype is labeled medium-sized (0.01 to 0.1%) based on frequency. The J gene is TRBJ2-7, the V gene TRBV6-6; TCRdb calls TRBD1, which cannot be checked without DNA. The CDR3 is made up of 14 amino acids. Germline V gene lookup returns CDR1 MNHNY and CDR2 SVGAGI (reference sequence). Here the CDR3 reads CASSLDRGYSEQYF.

This clonotype is classed as medium-sized by frequency. The rearrangement joins TRBV28 to TRBJ2-4; TCRdb indicates TRBD2, and absent DNA this call remains unverified. Looked up from germline, CDR1 is MDHEN and CDR2 is SYDVKM. The CDR3 contains 14 residues. This chain's CDR3 is CASRLGTVENIQYF.

This clonotype ranks as medium-sized in terms of frequency. This chain connects TRBV7-9 to TRBJ1-1. CDR1 is SEHNR and CDR2 is FQNEAQ in the germline V gene (reference sequence). The CDR3 contains 16 residues. CDR3 amino acids: CASSFRQGPSNTEAFF.

Frequency places this clonotype as medium-sized (0.01 to 0.1%). This chain links TRBV24-1 with TRBJ1-2; the D gene TCRdb calls, TRBD1, cannot be checked with no DNA. Germline V gives CDR1 KGHDR, CDR2 SFDVKD. The length of the CDR3 is 13 residues. CDR3 amino acids: CATSERTGYGYTF.

By frequency, this clonotype is medium-sized. The rearrangement uses TRBV3-1 and TRBJ2-7; absent DNA, TCRdb's TRBD2 call cannot be checked. This CDR3 has 17 residues. CDR1 is LGHDT, CDR2 YNNKEL, per germline (reference sequence). The CDR3 here is CASSQDNIDRPLGEQYF.

This clonotype is medium-sized by frequency. The chain carries TRBV11-3 and TRBJ2-1. Looked up from germline, CDR1 is SGHNT and CDR2 is YENEEA. CDR3 length: 12 amino acids. The CDR3 spells CASSFNHNEQFF.

According to its frequency, this clonotype is medium-sized (0.01 to 0.1%). V gene TRBV6-5 combines with J gene TRBJ2-7; TCRdb calls TRBD1, which cannot be checked without DNA. Germline CDR1 and CDR2: MNHEY and SVGAGI. The CDR3 consists of 14 residues. This chain's CDR3 is CASSYKGHSYEQYF.

This rearrangement joins TRBV11-3 to TRBJ2-1; TCRdb's D gene call, TRBD1, goes unchecked for lack of DNA. The germline CDR1 and CDR2 sequences are SGHNT and YENEEA. The CDR3 totals 15 residues. CDR3 sequence: CASSSPGQGAGEQFF.

The chain links TRBV5-4 to TRBJ2-7. This CDR3 contains 12 residues. Germline assignment: CDR1 SGHNT and CDR2 YYREEE (reference sequence). The CDR3 is CASSWLGYEQYF.